These T cell receptor beta chains were read from a single sample in a study of blood T cells in healthy people across ages. TCRdb used MiXCR to reprocess the 5' RACE reads, holding one entry per CDR3 protein. The sample yields about 760,000 distinct CDR3 sequences, around a quarter seen once. This sample was also put to use in a study of T cells of mothers and their children.

Sequenced material: blood. These receptors all come from a boy aged 5-17 years in good health. The CDR3 runs from the conserved cysteine through the conserved F or W. Each record gives: clone size, V gene, D gene, J gene, CDR3 protein, CDR3 DNA. A D gene is named only where the DNA matches it firmly. For some rows the clone size is stated as once, few or many, or as a class when expanded; others skip it.

abundance: few; v_gene: TRBV29-1; d_gene: -; j_gene: TRBJ2-1; CDR3aa: CSVESTSGGDNEQFF; CDR3nt: TGCAGCGTCGAAAGTACGAGCGGAGGAGACAATGAGCAGTTCTTC
abundance: -; v_gene: TRBV7-2; d_gene: -; j_gene: TRBJ2-5; CDR3aa: CASTESSAGKTQYF; CDR3nt: TGTGCCAGCACCGAGTCTAGCGCGGGAAAGACCCAGTACTTC
abundance: -; v_gene: TRBV27; d_gene: -; j_gene: TRBJ1-5; CDR3aa: CASSLSQGGGQPQHF; CDR3nt: TGTGCCAGCAGTTTATCGCAGGGAGGGGGACAGCCCCAGCATTTT
abundance: -; v_gene: TRBV29-1; d_gene: -; j_gene: TRBJ2-7; CDR3aa: CSAGRPYEQYF; CDR3nt: TGCAGCGCTGGCAGGCCCTACGAGCAGTACTTC
abundance: -; v_gene: TRBV29-1; d_gene: TRBD2; j_gene: TRBJ2-2; CDR3aa: CSAEGTKGTGELFF; CDR3nt: TGCAGCGCCGAAGGGACTAAAGGCACCGGGGAGCTGTTTTTT
abundance: many; v_gene: TRBV4-3; d_gene: -; j_gene: TRBJ2-1; CDR3aa: CASSQDGAVNEQFF; CDR3nt: TGCGCCAGCAGCCAAGATGGGGCAGTTAATGAGCAGTTCTTC
abundance: few; v_gene: TRBV5-1; d_gene: -; j_gene: TRBJ2-7; CDR3aa: CASSSDRLTYEQYF; CDR3nt: TGCGCCAGCAGCTCAGACCGGCTAACCTACGAGCAGTACTTC
abundance: few; v_gene: TRBV7-3; d_gene: TRBD2; j_gene: TRBJ2-5; CDR3aa: CASSLWWVTSGGSLGETQYF; CDR3nt: TGTGCCAGCAGCTTATGGTGGGTGACTAGCGGGGGGTCCCTCGGAGAGACCCAGTACTTC
abundance: few; v_gene: TRBV7-2; d_gene: -; j_gene: TRBJ2-7; CDR3aa: CASSEFAGPLYEQYF; CDR3nt: TGTGCCAGCAGTGAGTTTGCGGGACCCCTCTACGAGCAGTACTTC
abundance: -; v_gene: TRBV29-1; d_gene: -; j_gene: TRBJ1-2; CDR3aa: CSVATGTPKGYGYTF; CDR3nt: TGCAGCGTCGCTACCGGGACCCCCAAAGGCTATGGCTACACCTTC
abundance: -; v_gene: TRBV21-1; d_gene: -; j_gene: TRBJ2-7; CDR3aa: CASSKVCDWGGHYEQHF; CDR3nt: TGTGCCAGCAGCAAAGTTTGTGATTGGGGAGGACACTACGAGCAGCACTTC
abundance: -; v_gene: TRBV10-3; d_gene: -; j_gene: TRBJ2-5; CDR3aa: CASRGYETRYF; CDR3nt: TGTGCCAGCCGAGGGTACGAGACCCGGTACTTC
abundance: -; v_gene: TRBV28; d_gene: TRBD1; j_gene: TRBJ1-3; CDR3aa: CASSRGTVEGDTIYF; CDR3nt: TGTGCCAGCAGCCGCGGGACAGTTGAGGGGGACACCATATATTTT
abundance: -; v_gene: TRBV12-3/TRBV12-4; d_gene: -; j_gene: TRBJ2-7; CDR3aa: CASGVDEQYF; CDR3nt: TGTGCCAGCGGAGTAGACGAGCAGTACTTC
abundance: -; v_gene: TRBV27; d_gene: -; j_gene: TRBJ1-4; CDR3aa: CASTSVATNEKLFF; CDR3nt: TGTGCCAGCACCTCGGTTGCAACTAATGAAAAACTGTTTTTT
abundance: few; v_gene: TRBV27; d_gene: TRBD2; j_gene: TRBJ2-5; CDR3aa: CASSLSLLAGESHKETQYF; CDR3nt: TGTGCCAGCAGTTTATCCCTACTAGCGGGGGAAAGCCACAAGGAGACCCAGTACTTC
abundance: few; v_gene: TRBV12-3/TRBV12-4; d_gene: -; j_gene: TRBJ2-6; CDR3aa: CASSFRASVSSGANVLTF; CDR3nt: TGTGCCAGCAGTTTTCGGGCTAGCGTGAGTTCTGGGGCCAACGTCCTGACTTTC
abundance: -; v_gene: TRBV7-2; d_gene: -; j_gene: TRBJ1-2; CDR3aa: CASSPPASSYTF; CDR3nt: TGTGCCAGCAGCCCACCAGCATCCAGCTACACCTTC
abundance: -; v_gene: TRBV7-3; d_gene: -; j_gene: TRBJ2-7; CDR3aa: CASRTGTPFSYEQYF; CDR3nt: TGTGCCAGCAGGACCGGGACTCCCTTCTCCTACGAGCAGTACTTC
abundance: -; v_gene: TRBV20-1; d_gene: -; j_gene: TRBJ2-7; CDR3aa: CSADRDFDYEQYF; CDR3nt: TGCAGTGCTGACCGGGACTTCGACTACGAGCAGTACTTC
abundance: -; v_gene: TRBV6-6; d_gene: TRBD1; j_gene: TRBJ1-5; CDR3aa: CASREGQGNQPQHF; CDR3nt: TGTGCCAGCAGGGAGGGACAGGGCAATCAGCCCCAGCATTTT
abundance: few; v_gene: TRBV18; d_gene: TRBD1; j_gene: TRBJ2-3; CDR3aa: CASSPSKGQLSGTDTQYF; CDR3nt: TGTGCCAGCTCACCATCGAAGGGACAGTTGTCGGGCACAGATACGCAGTATTTT
abundance: -; v_gene: TRBV5-1; d_gene: -; j_gene: TRBJ2-1; CDR3aa: CASSLVRGEYNEQFF; CDR3nt: TGCGCCAGCAGCTTGGTCCGAGGAGAGTACAATGAGCAGTTCTTC
abundance: -; v_gene: TRBV12-5; d_gene: TRBD2; j_gene: TRBJ2-3; CDR3aa: CASGILAGGTDTQYF; CDR3nt: TGTGCTAGTGGTATACTAGCGGGGGGGACAGATACGCAGTATTTT
abundance: few; v_gene: TRBV7-2; d_gene: TRBD1; j_gene: TRBJ2-5; CDR3aa: CASSSGTVRETQYF; CDR3nt: TGTGCCAGCAGCTCCGGGACAGTCCGAGAGACCCAGTACTTC
abundance: few; v_gene: TRBV12-3/TRBV12-4; d_gene: -; j_gene: TRBJ2-4; CDR3aa: CASSFFRDVKNIQYF; CDR3nt: TGTGCCAGCAGTTTTTTCCGGGACGTAAAAAACATTCAGTACTTC
abundance: few; v_gene: TRBV6-1; d_gene: -; j_gene: TRBJ1-5; CDR3aa: CASSALAGGSNQPQHF; CDR3nt: TGTGCCAGCAGTGCATTGGCAGGTGGTAGCAATCAGCCCCAGCATTTT
abundance: few; v_gene: TRBV4-3; d_gene: -; j_gene: TRBJ1-6; CDR3aa: CASSSAPEMNNNSPLHF; CDR3nt: TGCGCCAGCAGCTCGGCCCCGGAAATGAACAATAATTCACCCCTCCACTTT
abundance: -; v_gene: TRBV2; d_gene: TRBD2; j_gene: TRBJ2-5; CDR3aa: CASRGLAGNQETQYF; CDR3nt: TGTGCCAGCAGGGGACTAGCGGGGAATCAAGAGACCCAGTACTTC
abundance: -; v_gene: TRBV4-3; d_gene: -; j_gene: TRBJ2-2; CDR3aa: CASSQDRASRTGELFF; CDR3nt: TGCGCCAGCAGCCAAGATCGGGCTAGTAGGACCGGGGAGCTGTTTTTT
abundance: few; v_gene: TRBV7-9; d_gene: TRBD1; j_gene: TRBJ2-7; CDR3aa: CASSLAGTVIHEQYF; CDR3nt: TGTGCCAGCAGCTTAGCGGGGACAGTCATCCACGAGCAGTACTTC
abundance: -; v_gene: TRBV12-3/TRBV12-4; d_gene: -; j_gene: TRBJ2-1; CDR3aa: CASSLGQVEFF; CDR3nt: TGTGCCAGCAGTTTGGGGCAGGTAGAGTTCTTC
abundance: -; v_gene: TRBV6-5; d_gene: -; j_gene: TRBJ1-1; CDR3aa: CASSRQTWNTGAFF; CDR3nt: TGTGCCAGCAGCAGACAGACTTGGAACACTGGAGCTTTCTTT
abundance: few; v_gene: TRBV11-2; d_gene: -; j_gene: TRBJ1-4; CDR3aa: CASRAPATNEKLFF; CDR3nt: TGTGCCAGCAGGGCACCAGCAACTAATGAAAAACTGTTTTTT
abundance: -; v_gene: TRBV7-9; d_gene: -; j_gene: TRBJ1-2; CDR3aa: CASSPRDRLESYTF; CDR3nt: TGTGCCAGCAGCCCCCGGGACCGACTGGAGAGCTACACCTTC
abundance: -; v_gene: TRBV19; d_gene: -; j_gene: TRBJ2-2; CDR3aa: CASSDRTTGPGHIGELFF; CDR3nt: TGTGCCAGTAGCGACAGGACCACCGGCCCCGGGCATATCGGGGAGCTGTTTTTT
abundance: few; v_gene: TRBV5-1; d_gene: -; j_gene: TRBJ2-3; CDR3aa: CASSSDHTQYF; CDR3nt: TGCGCCAGCAGCTCGGACCATACGCAGTATTTT
abundance: few; v_gene: TRBV27; d_gene: -; j_gene: TRBJ2-7; CDR3aa: CASSPRAVSSYEQYF; CDR3nt: TGTGCCAGCAGCCCAAGGGCTGTAAGCTCCTACGAGCAGTACTTC
abundance: -; v_gene: TRBV11-2; d_gene: -; j_gene: TRBJ2-7; CDR3aa: CASSPGTRQYF; CDR3nt: TGTGCCAGCAGCCCTGGGACACGGCAGTACTTC
abundance: few; v_gene: TRBV4-2; d_gene: TRBD2; j_gene: TRBJ2-3; CDR3aa: CASSQVPSGGLLSTDTQYF; CDR3nt: TGTGCCAGCAGCCAAGTTCCGAGCGGGGGGCTCCTTAGCACAGATACGCAGTATTTT
abundance: few; v_gene: TRBV6-1; d_gene: -; j_gene: TRBJ2-7; CDR3aa: CASSAQGPHYEQYF; CDR3nt: TGTGCCAGCAGTGCACAGGGACCCCACTACGAGCAGTACTTC
abundance: -; v_gene: TRBV2; d_gene: -; j_gene: TRBJ2-5; CDR3aa: CASSDTDSPSFETRYF; CDR3nt: TGTGCCAGCAGTGATACCGATTCGCCCAGTTTTGAGACCCGGTACTTC
abundance: few; v_gene: TRBV20-1; d_gene: -; j_gene: TRBJ2-5; CDR3aa: CSARAGGQETQYF; CDR3nt: TGCAGTGCTAGAGCTGGCGGCCAAGAGACCCAGTACTTC
abundance: -; v_gene: TRBV12-3/TRBV12-4; d_gene: -; j_gene: TRBJ2-2; CDR3aa: CASVLRGTTGELFF; CDR3nt: TGTGCCAGCGTGTTAAGGGGCACCACCGGGGAGCTGTTTTTT
abundance: -; v_gene: TRBV7-3; d_gene: TRBD1; j_gene: TRBJ2-2; CDR3aa: CASSHRTGANTGELFF; CDR3nt: TGTGCCAGCAGCCACCGGACAGGGGCGAACACCGGGGAGCTGTTTTTT
abundance: -; v_gene: TRBV9; d_gene: -; j_gene: TRBJ2-2; CDR3aa: CASSSPRGDPNTGELFF; CDR3nt: TGTGCCAGCAGCTCACCTAGGGGGGACCCGAACACCGGGGAGCTGTTTTTT
abundance: -; v_gene: TRBV7-3; d_gene: -; j_gene: TRBJ1-1; CDR3aa: CASSLTLQGTEAFF; CDR3nt: TGTGCCAGCAGCCTCACCTTACAGGGCACTGAAGCTTTCTTT
abundance: -; v_gene: TRBV12-3/TRBV12-4; d_gene: -; j_gene: TRBJ2-3; CDR3aa: CASSWDIGTDTQYF; CDR3nt: TGTGCCAGCAGTTGGGACATCGGCACAGATACGCAGTATTTT
abundance: -; v_gene: TRBV7-9; d_gene: -; j_gene: TRBJ2-1; CDR3aa: CASNLPDGSSYNEQFF; CDR3nt: TGTGCCAGCAACTTACCCGACGGGAGCTCCTACAATGAGCAGTTCTTC
abundance: few; v_gene: TRBV7-9; d_gene: -; j_gene: TRBJ2-1; CDR3aa: CASSPSDRNEQFF; CDR3nt: TGTGCCAGCAGCCCCTCGGACAGAAACGAGCAGTTCTTC
abundance: -; v_gene: TRBV7-2; d_gene: -; j_gene: TRBJ2-3; CDR3aa: CASSLVRGLTDTQYF; CDR3nt: TGTGCCAGCAGCTTAGTCCGAGGATTGACAGATACGCAGTATTTT
abundance: once; v_gene: TRBV29-1; d_gene: TRBD1; j_gene: TRBJ1-4; CDR3aa: CSVVTWTGGQKKLFF; CDR3nt: TGCAGCGTTGTTACCTGGACAGGGGGCCAGAAAAAACTGTTTTTT